These T cell receptor beta chains were read from a single sample in a study of blood T cell repertoires in COVID-19. The repertoire was sequenced with immunoSEQ multiplex PCR; TCRdb's copy has only in-frame clones and lacks some. The sample has over 140,000 clones, 77% seen once. The sequencing input was peripheral blood. The receptor source for this set is a woman aged 45-60 years with active or convalescent COVID-19. Each CDR3 is given with its conserved first and last residue. The order of the fields is clone size, D gene, J gene, V gene, CDR3 DNA, CDR3 protein. D genes are given only for firm matches. A clone size is listed for some rows: how often the clone was seen (once, few, many), or a class if it is expanded.

few	NA	TRBJ2-3	TRBV12-3/TRBV12-4	TGTGCCAGCCAAATTTGGGCATCAGATACGCAGTATTTT	CASQIWASDTQYF
NA	NA	TRBJ1-1	TRBV11-1	TGTGCCAGCAGCAGACAGGCTAACACTGAAGCTTTCTTT	CASSRQANTEAFF
NA	NA	TRBJ1-1	TRBV30	TGTGCCGGATCGACAGACATGAACACTGAAGCTTTCTTT	CAGSTDMNTEAFF
NA	NA	TRBJ1-5	TRBV2	TGTGCCAGCAACCAGGATAGCAATCAGCCCCAGCATTTT	CASNQDSNQPQHF
NA	TRBD1	TRBJ1-5	TRBV6-2/TRBV6-3	TGTGCCAGCAGCCACAGGGGGGGCAATCAGCCCCAGCATTTT	CASSHRGGNQPQHF
NA	NA	TRBJ2-1	TRBV21-1	TGTGCCAGCAGCGCAATACCGGGACTAGCCTTCAATGAGCAGTTCTTC	CASSAIPGLAFNEQFF
NA	NA	TRBJ2-2	TRBV7-9	TGTGCCAGCAGCCAAGACAGGAGGAACACCGGGGAGCTGTTTTTT	CASSQDRRNTGELFF
NA	TRBD2	TRBJ2-7	TRBV4-3	TGCGCCAGCAGCCAAGGAGCGGGGGTGTCCTACGAGCAGTACTTC	CASSQGAGVSYEQYF
NA	TRBD1	TRBJ1-1	TRBV28	TGTGCCAGCAGTCCGGGACAGATGAACACTGAAGCTTTCTTT	CASSPGQMNTEAFF
NA	NA	TRBJ2-3	TRBV3-1/TRBV3-2	TGTGCCAGCAGCCAAGGTCTTCTGGTACTGAGCACAGATACGCAGTATTTT	CASSQGLLVLSTDTQYF
NA	NA	TRBJ1-6	TRBV7-2	TGTGCCAGCAGCTTAAGGGTTGGGGGCGCGACCCTCCACTTT	CASSLRVGGATLHF
NA	TRBD2	TRBJ2-5	TRBV2	TGTGCCAGCAGTGAAGCAGGGACTAGGGGGGAGGCCCAGTACTTC	CASSEAGTRGEAQYF
NA	NA	TRBJ1-1	TRBV13	TGTGCCAGCAGCTTAACGTTTGGGGGCGCCAATGAAGCTTTCTTT	CASSLTFGGANEAFF
NA	NA	TRBJ2-1	TRBV7-9	TGTGCCAGCAGCTCACCCCAGGGGAGTGAGCAGTTCTTC	CASSSPQGSEQFF
NA	TRBD1	TRBJ1-5	TRBV28	TGTGCCAGCAGTGCAGGGGGCCGGCCATACAATCAGCCCCAGCATTTT	CASSAGGRPYNQPQHF
NA	NA	TRBJ2-6	TRBV5-6	TGTGCCAGCAGCTTGTCGGACAAGCCGCGTGGGGCCAACGTCCTGACTTTC	CASSLSDKPRGANVLTF
NA	TRBD2	TRBJ2-5	TRBV7-2	TGTGCCAGCAGCTTTAGCGGGGGGGCATTCCAAGAGACCCAGTACTTC	CASSFSGGAFQETQYF
NA	TRBD2	TRBJ2-1	TRBV2	TGTGCCAGCAGTGAGGGTAGCGGGGGGACGGATGAGCAGTTCTTC	CASSEGSGGTDEQFF
NA	NA	TRBJ2-3	TRBV7-2	TGTGCCAGCAGCCTTTTCTCAGATACGCAGTATTTT	CASSLFSDTQYF
NA	NA	TRBJ1-2	TRBV2	TGTGCCAGCGGAGCTAACTATGGCTACACCTTC	CASGANYGYTF
NA	NA	TRBJ1-3	TRBV18	TGTGCCAGCTCACCACTGAGCTCTGGAAACACCATATATTTT	CASSPLSSGNTIYF
NA	TRBD1	TRBJ2-7	TRBV7-6	TGTGCCAGCAGCTTAGAGGGACAGTCCTACGAGCAGTACTTC	CASSLEGQSYEQYF
few	TRBD2	TRBJ2-5	TRBV7-6	TGTGCCAGCAGCGTTGTACTAGCGGGAGCGGGATTAGGTGAGACCCAGTACTTC	CASSVVLAGAGLGETQYF
NA	TRBD1	TRBJ1-2	TRBV19	TGTGCCAGTAGTATTCTAGGGGGCGTCGGCTACACCTTC	CASSILGGVGYTF
NA	TRBD1	TRBJ2-2	TRBV5-1	TGCGCCAGCAGCTTAACAGGGGGTGCGGACACCGGGGAGCTGTTTTTT	CASSLTGGADTGELFF
few	NA	TRBJ1-4	TRBV7-2	TGTGCCAGCAGCTTGTCCAGTTATGAAAAACTGTTTTTT	CASSLSSYEKLFF
NA	NA	TRBJ1-1	TRBV12-5	TGTGCTAGTGGTTTAGGGGGAACCGGAGCTTTCTTT	CASGLGGTGAFF
NA	NA	TRBJ1-2	TRBV24-1	TGTGCCACCAGTGACCCCCTCGGTGGCTACACCTTC	CATSDPLGGYTF
NA	NA	TRBJ2-1	TRBV7-3	TGTGCCAGCAGCTCGGGATTTCCCGGGGACAATGAGCAGTTCTTC	CASSSGFPGDNEQFF
NA	NA	TRBJ1-6	TRBV3-1/TRBV3-2	TGTGCCAGCAGCCCGCGGGGGAATTCACCCCTCCACTTT	CASSPRGNSPLHF
once	NA	TRBJ2-7	TRBV27	TGTGCCAGCACCCCGGGACTTGGGAGGTCCTCCTACGAGCAGTACTTC	CASTPGLGRSSYEQYF
NA	TRBD2	TRBJ2-1	TRBV5-1	TGCGCCAGCAGCTTGGACCCTAGCGGGAGTTTTAATGAGCAGTTCTTC	CASSLDPSGSFNEQFF
NA	TRBD1	TRBJ1-1	TRBV4-2	TGTGCCAGCAGCCTCGGACAGGGACCGGGCACTGAAGCTTTCTTT	CASSLGQGPGTEAFF
NA	TRBD2	TRBJ2-1	TRBV7-2	TGTGCCAGCAGCCGTGCCGCAAGCGGGGGGGCCAGAGAGCAGTTCTTC	CASSRAASGGAREQFF
NA	NA	TRBJ1-5	TRBV12-3/TRBV12-4	TGTGCCAGCAGTTTTCGGGGTAGTCAGCCCCAGCATTTT	CASSFRGSQPQHF
NA	NA	TRBJ1-4	TRBV4-1	TGCGCCAGCAGCCCCGGGTCCCCCTATAACAATGAAAAACTGTTTTTT	CASSPGSPYNNEKLFF
NA	TRBD1	TRBJ1-1	TRBV7-8	TGTGCCAGCAGCTTCGACAGGGTTATTGCTGAAGCTTTCTTT	CASSFDRVIAEAFF
NA	TRBD2	TRBJ2-7	TRBV27	TGTGCCAGCAGGGCCTCCCGGGAGGGCCCCTACGAGCAGTACTTC	CASRASREGPYEQYF
few	TRBD2	TRBJ2-7	TRBV5-4	TGTGCCAGCAGTCTGGTGGGGACTAGCGGATACGAGCAGTACTTC	CASSLVGTSGYEQYF
NA	NA	TRBJ2-7	TRBV10-2	TGCGCCAGCAGTGAGCCGGAGAGGTATCTGGCCCACGAGCAGTACTTC	CASSEPERYLAHEQYF
few	TRBD1	TRBJ1-5	TRBV6-6	TGTGCCAGCAGCCGGGACAGGGATAGCAATCAGCCCCAGCATTTT	CASSRDRDSNQPQHF
NA	NA	TRBJ1-4	TRBV5-1	TGCGCCAGCAGCTCATCAGGGGCGCCTAATGAAAAACTGTTTTTT	CASSSSGAPNEKLFF
NA	NA	TRBJ1-2	TRBV28	TGTGCCAGCACCCCTAACCTGGCGGCCTATGGCTACACCTTC	CASTPNLAAYGYTF
few	NA	TRBJ2-7	TRBV10-3	TGTGCCATCAGTGATAGGAGATTGGAGGACTACGAGCAGTACTTC	CAISDRRLEDYEQYF
NA	NA	TRBJ2-5	TRBV7-9	TGTGCCAGCAGCTTAGACACGGGTACAGAGACCCAGTACTTC	CASSLDTGTETQYF
few	TRBD2	TRBJ2-5	TRBV5-1	TGCGCCAGCAGAAGCGGGAGTGAGACCCAGTACTTC	CASRSGSETQYF
NA	TRBD2	TRBJ2-1	TRBV7-2	TGTGCCAGCAGCTTAAGCGGGGGCCTCCAGCGCTACAATGAGCAGTTCTTC	CASSLSGGLQRYNEQFF
NA	TRBD1	TRBJ1-6	TRBV4-3	TGCGCCAGCAGCCAGCTTGCGGACAGGCTCCATAATTCACCCCTCCACTTT	CASSQLADRLHNSPLHF
NA	TRBD1	TRBJ2-6	TRBV5-1	TGCGCCAGCAGCGCCGGGACAGCCTCTGGGGCCAACGTCCTGACTTTC	CASSAGTASGANVLTF
NA	NA	TRBJ1-1	TRBV4-2	TGTGCCAGCAGCCAAGAGCCGCACGAGGAAACTGAAGCTTTCTTT	CASSQEPHEETEAFF
NA	NA	TRBJ1-1	TRBV7-2	TGTGCCAGCAGCTTATCAGGCACTGAAGCTTTCTTT	CASSLSGTEAFF
NA	NA	TRBJ1-1	TRBV11-2	TGTGCCAGCAGCCGTAGGGCAGGGGCCCTACGCGTGAACACTGAAGCTTTCTTT	CASSRRAGALRVNTEAFF
NA	NA	TRBJ1-3	TRBV15	TGTGCCACCAGCAGAGATCTTGGCGGCGACTCTGGAAACACCATATATTTT	CATSRDLGGDSGNTIYF